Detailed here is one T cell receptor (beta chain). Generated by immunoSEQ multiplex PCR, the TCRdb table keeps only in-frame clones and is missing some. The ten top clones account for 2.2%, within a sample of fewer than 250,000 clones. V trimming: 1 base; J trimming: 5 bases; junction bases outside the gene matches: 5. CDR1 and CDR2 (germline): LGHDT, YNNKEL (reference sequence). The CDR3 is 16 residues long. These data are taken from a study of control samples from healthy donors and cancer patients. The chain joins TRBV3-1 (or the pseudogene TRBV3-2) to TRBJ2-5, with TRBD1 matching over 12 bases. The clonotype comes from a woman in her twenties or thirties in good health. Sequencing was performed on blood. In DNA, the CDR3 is TGTGCCAGCAGCCAAGTCGGGACAGGGGGCGTCGAGACCCAGTACTTC. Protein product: CASSQVGTGGVETQYF.